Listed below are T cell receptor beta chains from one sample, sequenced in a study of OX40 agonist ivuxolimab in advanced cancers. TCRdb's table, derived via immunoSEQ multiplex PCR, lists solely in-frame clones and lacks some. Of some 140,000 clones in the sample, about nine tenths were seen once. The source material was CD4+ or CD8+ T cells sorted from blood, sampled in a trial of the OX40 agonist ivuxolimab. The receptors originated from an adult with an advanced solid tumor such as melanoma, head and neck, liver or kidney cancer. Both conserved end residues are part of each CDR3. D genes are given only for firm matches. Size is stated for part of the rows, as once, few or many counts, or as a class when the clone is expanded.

CDR3nt: TGTGCCAGCAGTTCATCCGGGACTAGCGCCACCGGGGAGCTGTTTTTT
CDR3aa: CASSSSGTSATGELFF
j_gene: TRBJ2-2
d_gene: TRBD2
abundance: .
v_gene: TRBV6-5

CDR3nt: TGCGCCAGCAGCCAAGATCGGCGGAGGCGAGGGGACACTGAAGCTTTCTTT
CDR3aa: CASSQDRRRRGDTEAFF
j_gene: TRBJ1-1
d_gene: .
abundance: .
v_gene: TRBV4-1

CDR3nt: TGTGCCAGCTCACCACCGTCATCCTACGAGCAGTACTTC
CDR3aa: CASSPPSSYEQYF
j_gene: TRBJ2-7
d_gene: .
abundance: .
v_gene: TRBV18

CDR3nt: TGTGCCAGCAGCAACTTTAGGGACCTACAAGAGACCCAGTACTTC
CDR3aa: CASSNFRDLQETQYF
j_gene: TRBJ2-5
d_gene: .
abundance: once
v_gene: TRBV21-1

CDR3nt: TGTGCCAGTAGGCAAAGCCCTCAGGGATCTAATGAAAAACTGTTTTTT
CDR3aa: CASRQSPQGSNEKLFF
j_gene: TRBJ1-4
d_gene: .
abundance: .
v_gene: TRBV19

CDR3nt: TGTGCCGGAACAGGGGGCGCGATTCCCTACGAGCAGTACTTC
CDR3aa: CAGTGGAIPYEQYF
j_gene: TRBJ2-7
d_gene: TRBD1
abundance: .
v_gene: TRBV7-9

CDR3nt: TGTGCCAGCAGTTTTGCCCCCCTCTACGAGCAGTACTTC
CDR3aa: CASSFAPLYEQYF
j_gene: TRBJ2-7
d_gene: .
abundance: .
v_gene: TRBV28

CDR3nt: TGCGCCAGCAGCCGAAGGGGAACTACTAGCACAGATACGCAGTATTTT
CDR3aa: CASSRRGTTSTDTQYF
j_gene: TRBJ2-3
d_gene: .
abundance: .
v_gene: TRBV5-1

CDR3nt: TGTGCCAGCAGCTCCCGACTAGCGGGACGCACAGATACGCAGTATTTT
CDR3aa: CASSSRLAGRTDTQYF
j_gene: TRBJ2-3
d_gene: TRBD2
abundance: .
v_gene: TRBV11-2

CDR3nt: TGCGCCAGCAGCCAACAGGGCGACTATGGCTACACCTTC
CDR3aa: CASSQQGDYGYTF
j_gene: TRBJ1-2
d_gene: .
abundance: .
v_gene: TRBV5-1

CDR3nt: TGTGCCAGCAGCCAAGCGGGGCTAGGCCGGAACACCGGGGAGCTGTTTTTT
CDR3aa: CASSQAGLGRNTGELFF
j_gene: TRBJ2-2
d_gene: .
abundance: .
v_gene: TRBV4-2

CDR3nt: TGTGCCAGCAGCCAAGATTTAAGCGGGATTGGCGATGAGCAGTTCTTC
CDR3aa: CASSQDLSGIGDEQFF
j_gene: TRBJ2-1
d_gene: TRBD2
abundance: .
v_gene: TRBV4-2

CDR3nt: TGCGCCAGCGTAAAGGACAGTTCGACCGGGGAGCTGTTTTTT
CDR3aa: CASVKDSSTGELFF
j_gene: TRBJ2-2
d_gene: .
abundance: once
v_gene: TRBV5-1

CDR3nt: TGTGCCAGCCGCCCCGGGACAGAGTACAATGAGCAGTTCTTC
CDR3aa: CASRPGTEYNEQFF
j_gene: TRBJ2-1
d_gene: TRBD1
abundance: .
v_gene: TRBV19

CDR3nt: TGCGCCAGCAGCTACGGAAGACAGGGGACAACTAATGAAAAACTGTTTTTT
CDR3aa: CASSYGRQGTTNEKLFF
j_gene: TRBJ1-4
d_gene: TRBD1
abundance: .
v_gene: TRBV5-1

CDR3nt: TGTGCCAGCAGCTCGGGCCTGGGATATGGCTACACCTTC
CDR3aa: CASSSGLGYGYTF
j_gene: TRBJ1-2
d_gene: .
abundance: .
v_gene: TRBV7-6

CDR3nt: TGTGCCAGTTCGACCGGGACGAGTCTATCGTCCGGGGAGCTGTTTTTT
CDR3aa: CASSTGTSLSSGELFF
j_gene: TRBJ2-2
d_gene: .
abundance: .
v_gene: TRBV19

CDR3nt: TGTGCCTGGGAGAACTCGGTGGGAGAGACCCAGTACTTC
CDR3aa: CAWENSVGETQYF
j_gene: TRBJ2-5
d_gene: .
abundance: .
v_gene: TRBV30

CDR3nt: TGTGCCAGCACCACGGGTACAGGGGACACTGAAGCTTTCTTT
CDR3aa: CASTTGTGDTEAFF
j_gene: TRBJ1-1
d_gene: TRBD1
abundance: .
v_gene: TRBV7-9

CDR3nt: TGTGCCAGCAGTTTAAGTCCGGTAATGGCCCAGCATTTT
CDR3aa: CASSLSPVMAQHF
j_gene: TRBJ1-5
d_gene: .
abundance: .
v_gene: TRBV27

CDR3nt: TGCGCCAGCAGCCAAGGAGGGACGGGATTTGCGGATGAGCAGTTCTTC
CDR3aa: CASSQGGTGFADEQFF
j_gene: TRBJ2-1
d_gene: .
abundance: .
v_gene: TRBV4-3

CDR3nt: TGTGCCAGCAGCTCTTGGACTAGCGGGAGGATAGGAGAGACCCAGTACTTC
CDR3aa: CASSSWTSGRIGETQYF
j_gene: TRBJ2-5
d_gene: TRBD2
abundance: .
v_gene: TRBV5-4

CDR3nt: TGTGCCAGCAGTGGGGGAGTTTCTTATAATTCACCCCTCCACTTT
CDR3aa: CASSGGVSYNSPLHF
j_gene: TRBJ1-6
d_gene: .
abundance: .
v_gene: TRBV25-1

CDR3nt: TGTGCCAGCAGTAAGAGCGGGGCCCAAGAGACCCAGTACTTC
CDR3aa: CASSKSGAQETQYF
j_gene: TRBJ2-5
d_gene: TRBD2
abundance: .
v_gene: TRBV2

CDR3nt: TGTGCCAGTAGTATAGGATACCGATACACATACAATGAGCAGTTCTTC
CDR3aa: CASSIGYRYTYNEQFF
j_gene: TRBJ2-1
d_gene: .
abundance: .
v_gene: TRBV19

CDR3nt: TGTGCCAGCAGTAGGACTAGCGGGAGATTCTACGAGCAGTACTTC
CDR3aa: CASSRTSGRFYEQYF
j_gene: TRBJ2-7
d_gene: TRBD2
abundance: .
v_gene: TRBV27

CDR3nt: TGTGCCAGCAGTGAATATGGAGGGAATGAGCAGTTCTTC
CDR3aa: CASSEYGGNEQFF
j_gene: TRBJ2-1
d_gene: .
abundance: once
v_gene: TRBV25-1

CDR3nt: TGTGCCAGCAGCTTTCAAGAGACCCAGTACTTC
CDR3aa: CASSFQETQYF
j_gene: TRBJ2-5
d_gene: .
abundance: .
v_gene: TRBV7-2

CDR3nt: TGTGCCAGCTCACCGGACAGCCGGGCGGTTCAGCCCCAGCATTTT
CDR3aa: CASSPDSRAVQPQHF
j_gene: TRBJ1-5
d_gene: .
abundance: .
v_gene: TRBV18

CDR3nt: TGTGCCAGCAGCTTGGACGGCAGAAATCAGCCCCAGCATTTT
CDR3aa: CASSLDGRNQPQHF
j_gene: TRBJ1-5
d_gene: .
abundance: .
v_gene: TRBV5-6

CDR3nt: TGTGCCAGCAGTTTGGTCGGGGAGAACGAGCAGTACTTC
CDR3aa: CASSLVGENEQYF
j_gene: TRBJ2-7
d_gene: .
abundance: once
v_gene: TRBV28

CDR3nt: TGTGCCAGCAGCCTTAGACAGGGTATCACTGAAGCTTTCTTT
CDR3aa: CASSLRQGITEAFF
j_gene: TRBJ1-1
d_gene: TRBD1
abundance: .
v_gene: TRBV11-3

CDR3nt: TGTGCCAGCAGCCCGCCCGTAGGTAGCCCGAACACTGAAGCTTTCTTT
CDR3aa: CASSPPVGSPNTEAFF
j_gene: TRBJ1-1
d_gene: .
abundance: few
v_gene: TRBV5-6

CDR3nt: TGCGCCAGCAGCCAATATTCTGGGGCTCAGCCCCAGCATTTT
CDR3aa: CASSQYSGAQPQHF
j_gene: TRBJ1-5
d_gene: .
abundance: .
v_gene: TRBV4-3

CDR3nt: TGCGCCAGCAGTGAATACCCGGACAGGGATGGCGGCTACACCTTC
CDR3aa: CASSEYPDRDGGYTF
j_gene: TRBJ1-2
d_gene: TRBD1
abundance: .
v_gene: TRBV10-2

CDR3nt: TGTGCCAGCAGCCCCCAGACAGGGTCATACTACGAGCAGTACTTC
CDR3aa: CASSPQTGSYYEQYF
j_gene: TRBJ2-7
d_gene: TRBD1
abundance: .
v_gene: TRBV7-2

CDR3nt: TGTGCCATCAGTGAGTCTTCGGCGGACAACTATGGCTACACCTTC
CDR3aa: CAISESSADNYGYTF
j_gene: TRBJ1-2
d_gene: .
abundance: .
v_gene: TRBV10-3

CDR3nt: TGTGCCAGCAGCGTAGTGGAGGACACTGAAGCTTTCTTT
CDR3aa: CASSVVEDTEAFF
j_gene: TRBJ1-1
d_gene: .
abundance: .
v_gene: TRBV9

CDR3nt: TGTGCCTGGTGTGGTGGGACGGGGAATTCACCCCTCCACTTT
CDR3aa: CAWCGGTGNSPLHF
j_gene: TRBJ1-6
d_gene: .
abundance: .
v_gene: TRBV30

CDR3nt: TGTGCCAGCAGCTTACGGAGGGCTCGGAATCAGCCCCAGCATTTT
CDR3aa: CASSLRRARNQPQHF
j_gene: TRBJ1-5
d_gene: .
abundance: .
v_gene: TRBV7-8

CDR3nt: TGTGCCAGCAACAACAGACTAGGGGTAGAGACCCAGTACTTC
CDR3aa: CASNNRLGVETQYF
j_gene: TRBJ2-5
d_gene: .
abundance: .
v_gene: TRBV7-2

CDR3nt: TGTGCCAGCAGCTCCTTAGGGGGGGGCGAGCAGACCCAGTACTTC
CDR3aa: CASSSLGGGEQTQYF
j_gene: TRBJ2-5
d_gene: .
abundance: .
v_gene: TRBV7-8

CDR3nt: TGTGCCTGGAGTGTGGACAGTAATAATTCACCCCTCCACTTT
CDR3aa: CAWSVDSNNSPLHF
j_gene: TRBJ1-6
d_gene: .
abundance: .
v_gene: TRBV30

CDR3nt: TGCAGCGTTGAAGCGACTTACAATGAGCAGTTCTTC
CDR3aa: CSVEATYNEQFF
j_gene: TRBJ2-1
d_gene: .
abundance: .
v_gene: TRBV29-1

CDR3nt: TGCGCCAGCGGTCTCAAAGGGGGCGCGACCCACGAGCAGTACTTC
CDR3aa: CASGLKGGATHEQYF
j_gene: TRBJ2-7
d_gene: TRBD1
abundance: .
v_gene: TRBV23-1

CDR3nt: TGCGCCAGCAGCCCCGCGAATCAGGACTATGGCTACACCTTC
CDR3aa: CASSPANQDYGYTF
j_gene: TRBJ1-2
d_gene: .
abundance: .
v_gene: TRBV5-1

CDR3nt: TGTGCCAGCTCACCACGGGATTTGACTGAAGCTTTCTTT
CDR3aa: CASSPRDLTEAFF
j_gene: TRBJ1-1
d_gene: .
abundance: .
v_gene: TRBV18

CDR3nt: TGTGCCAGCAGGAAAGGGGGACACGAGCAGTACTTC
CDR3aa: CASRKGGHEQYF
j_gene: TRBJ2-7
d_gene: .
abundance: .
v_gene: TRBV27

CDR3nt: TGTGCCAGCAGCGTAGAGGGGAGCTCCTATAATTCACCCCTCCACTTT
CDR3aa: CASSVEGSSYNSPLHF
j_gene: TRBJ1-6
d_gene: .
abundance: .
v_gene: TRBV9

CDR3nt: TGCAGCGTTGGGACAGGGGAGAGGGAGCAGTACTTC
CDR3aa: CSVGTGEREQYF
j_gene: TRBJ2-7
d_gene: TRBD1
abundance: .
v_gene: TRBV29-1

CDR3nt: TGTGCCAGCGCCTTCCTGACTAGTGGCTACGAGCAGTACTTC
CDR3aa: CASAFLTSGYEQYF
j_gene: TRBJ2-7
d_gene: .
abundance: few
v_gene: TRBV7-2

CDR3nt: TGTGCCAGCAGCTTAGAGGCCAGTGCTAACTATGGCTACACCTTC
CDR3aa: CASSLEASANYGYTF
j_gene: TRBJ1-2
d_gene: .
abundance: .
v_gene: TRBV7-2

CDR3nt: TGTGCCAGTAGTATAGAGGACAGGGATGCCTACGAGCAGTACTTC
CDR3aa: CASSIEDRDAYEQYF
j_gene: TRBJ2-7
d_gene: TRBD1
abundance: .
v_gene: TRBV19